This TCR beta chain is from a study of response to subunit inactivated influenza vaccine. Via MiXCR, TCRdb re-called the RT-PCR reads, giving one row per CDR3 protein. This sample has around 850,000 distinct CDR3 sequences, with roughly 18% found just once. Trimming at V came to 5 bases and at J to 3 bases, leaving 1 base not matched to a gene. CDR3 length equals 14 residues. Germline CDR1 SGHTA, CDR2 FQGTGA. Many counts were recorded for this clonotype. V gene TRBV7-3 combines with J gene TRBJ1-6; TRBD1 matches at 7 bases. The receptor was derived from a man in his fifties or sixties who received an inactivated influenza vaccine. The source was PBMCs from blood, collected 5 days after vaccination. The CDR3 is CASSRDSYNSPLHF. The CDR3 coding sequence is TGTGCCAGCAGCCGGGACAGCTATAATTCACCCCTCCACTTT.